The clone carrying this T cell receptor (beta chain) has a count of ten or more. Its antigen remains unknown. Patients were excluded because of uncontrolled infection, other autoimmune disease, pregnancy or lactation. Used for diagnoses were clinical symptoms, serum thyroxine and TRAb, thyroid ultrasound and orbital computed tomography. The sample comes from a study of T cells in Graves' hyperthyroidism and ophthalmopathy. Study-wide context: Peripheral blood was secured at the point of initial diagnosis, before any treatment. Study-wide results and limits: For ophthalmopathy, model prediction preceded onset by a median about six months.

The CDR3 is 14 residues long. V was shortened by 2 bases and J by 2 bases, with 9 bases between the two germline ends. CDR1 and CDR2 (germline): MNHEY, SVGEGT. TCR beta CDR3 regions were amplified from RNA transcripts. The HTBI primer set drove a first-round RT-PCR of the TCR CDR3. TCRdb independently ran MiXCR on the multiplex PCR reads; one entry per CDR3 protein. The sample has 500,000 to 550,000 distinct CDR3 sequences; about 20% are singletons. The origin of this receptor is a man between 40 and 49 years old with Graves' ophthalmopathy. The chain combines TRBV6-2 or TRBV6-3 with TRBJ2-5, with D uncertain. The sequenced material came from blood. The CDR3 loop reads CASSYRARQETQYF. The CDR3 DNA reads TGTGCCAGCAGTTACCGCGCCAGGCAAGAGACCCAGTACTTC.